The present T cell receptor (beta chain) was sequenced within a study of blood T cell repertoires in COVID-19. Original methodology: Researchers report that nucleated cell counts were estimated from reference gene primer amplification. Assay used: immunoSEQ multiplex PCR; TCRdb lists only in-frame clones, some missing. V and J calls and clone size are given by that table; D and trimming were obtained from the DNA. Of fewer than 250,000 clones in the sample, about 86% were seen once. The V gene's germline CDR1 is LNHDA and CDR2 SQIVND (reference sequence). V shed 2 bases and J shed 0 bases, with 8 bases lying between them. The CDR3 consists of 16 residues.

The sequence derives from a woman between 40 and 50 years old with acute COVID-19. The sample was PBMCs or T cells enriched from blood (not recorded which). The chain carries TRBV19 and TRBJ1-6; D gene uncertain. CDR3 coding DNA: TGTGCCAGTAGTATAATGGGGAGCTCCTATAATTCACCCCTCCACTTT. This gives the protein CASSIMGSSYNSPLHF.